The 29 T cell receptor beta chains below come from one sample, sequenced in a study of cytomegalovirus exposure and HLA in healthy donors. The protocol was immunoSEQ multiplex PCR, while the TCRdb copy is restricted to in-frame clones and leaves out a portion. The sample has some 150,000 clones; about 86% are singletons. The sequencing input was PBMCs. The receptors were gathered from a human donor in good health.

This chain uses TRBV11-2 with TRBJ2-7, with D possibly matching TRBD2 (5 bases). This CDR3 has 11 amino acids. Trimming took 8 bases from V and 4 from J, leaving 9 bases between them. Germline V gives CDR1 SGHAT, CDR2 FQNNGV. The CDR3 loop is CASGSRYEQYF. CDR3 bases: TGTGCCAGCGGGAGCAGGTACGAGCAGTACTTC.

This clone showed up just a few times. The genes are TRBV4-1 and TRBJ2-5; TRBD1 agrees at 9 bases. CDR1 MGHRA and CDR2 YSYEKL come from the germline V gene. Trimming cost V 4 bases and J 3 bases; bases outside gene matches: 0. There are 13 residues in the CDR3. DNA for the CDR3: TGCGCCAGCAGCCGGGACAGGGAAGAGACCCAGTACTTC. Protein sequence: CASSRDREETQYF.

This clone was counted ten times or more. The chain uses TRBV2 and TRBJ1-2, with TRBD1 identical over 7 bases. The CDR3 length is 14 residues. The ends lost 9 bases at V and 3 bases at J; junction bases unmatched: 10. Germline assignment: CDR1 SNHLY and CDR2 FYNNEI. The CDR3 bases are TGTGCCAGTCTGTTGAGACAGGGACACTATGGCTACACCTTC. Residues: CASLLRQGHYGYTF.

The V call is TRBV9, the J call TRBJ2-1, with D possibly TRBD1 on 6 matching bases. CDR3 length equals 16 residues. The V end was cut by 4 bases, the J end by 9 bases, with 23 bases between. The germline V gene encodes CDR1 SGDLS and CDR2 YYNGEE. The CDR3 spells CASSPRVGGTTFEQFF. The CDR3, as DNA: TGTGCCAGCAGCCCCAGGGTAGGGGGAACTACCTTTGAGCAGTTCTTC.

The chain uses TRBV15 and TRBJ1-1, with D unclear. Germline CDR1 LNHNV, CDR2 YYDKDF (reference sequence). The CDR3 is made up of 13 amino acids. Trimming cost V 3 bases and J 0 bases, with 5 bases left between them. CDR3 protein: CATSSQLNTEAFF. The CDR3 DNA follows: TGTGCCACCAGCAGTCAATTGAACACTGAAGCTTTCTTT.

This clone was observed a few times. The CDR3 DNA sequence: TGTGCCAGCAGCTTGATGGGTGGGGGGGACACAGATACGCAGTATTTT. Translating it yields CASSLMGGGDTDTQYF. The rearrangement joins TRBV5-8 to TRBJ2-3; the match to TRBD2 covers 7 bases. From germline, CDR1 is SGHTS and CDR2 YDEGEE. This CDR3 region has 16 residues. The ends lost 1 base at V and 2 bases at J; junction bases unmatched: 7.

This rearrangement joins TRBV4-1 to TRBJ2-3, with TRBD2 matching over 10 bases. The CDR3 is 17 amino acids. The germline V gene has CDR1 MGHRA and CDR2 YSYEKL. V was clipped by 1 base and J by 3 bases; unmatched bases: 7. CDR3 residues: CASSQVLAGVVTDTQYF. In nucleotides, the CDR3 is TGCGCCAGCAGCCAAGTTCTAGCGGGAGTGGTAACAGATACGCAGTATTTT.

The chain employs TRBV11-2 and TRBJ2-1, with a tentative D call TRBD2 (5 bases). Between the trimmed V and J ends, which lost 0 bases and 2 bases, there was a span of 8 bases. The CDR3 spans 15 residues. From germline, CDR1 is SGHAT and CDR2 FQNNGV. The CDR3 sequence: CASSLDFSAYNEQFF. As DNA, the CDR3 is TGTGCCAGCAGCTTAGATTTTAGCGCCTACAATGAGCAGTTCTTC.

This clone appeared a few times. The chain employs TRBV30 and TRBJ2-2; 9 nucleotides align to TRBD1. Looked up from germline, CDR1 is GTSNPN and CDR2 is SVGIG (reference sequence). The CDR3 contains 15 residues. The J segment lost 6 bases and the V segment lost 2 bases, leaving 7 bases of the junction unmatched. The CDR3: CAWSPGTGFPGELFF. For the CDR3, the DNA is TGTGCCTGGAGTCCCGGGACAGGGTTCCCCGGGGAGCTGTTTTTT.

The rearrangement uses TRBV28 and TRBJ2-7; TRBD2 matches at 9 bases. V shed 5 bases and J 4 bases; nucleotides not matched to a gene: 9. Germline lookup yields CDR1 MDHEN and CDR2 SYDVKM. This CDR3 is built from 15 residues. The CDR3 here is CASSLSGSGSYEQYF. The DNA for the CDR3 is TGTGCCAGCAGTCTTAGCGGGAGTGGATCGTACGAGCAGTACTTC.

The count of this clone is one. V usage is TRBV7-2 and J usage is TRBJ2-1, with 7 bases lining up with TRBD2. The CDR3 is 16 residues long. The V and J ends lost 5 bases and 4 bases, in that order; junction bases with no gene match: 11. Germline CDR1 SGHTA, CDR2 FQGNSA. The CDR3 loop reads CASSLVGTMTYNEQFF. For the CDR3, the DNA is TGTGCCAGCAGCCTCGTCGGGACTATGACTTACAATGAGCAGTTCTTC.

This sequence joins TRBV7-2 and TRBJ2-3; D is ambiguous. The CDR3 totals 12 residues. CDR1 is SGHTA, CDR2 FQGNSA, per germline. V was cut by 3 bases and J by 2 bases, with 3 bases left in between. This CDR3 reads CASSFYTDTQYF. In DNA, the CDR3 is TGTGCCAGCAGCTTCTACACAGATACGCAGTATTTT.

The gene calls are TRBV2 and TRBJ2-2; 11 bases line up with TRBD2. There are 16 residues in the CDR3. With 5 bases clipped from V and 5 bases from J, the junction kept 7 bases outside the gene matches. Germline CDR1 SNHLY, CDR2 FYNNEI. The CDR3 sequence: CASSLLAGALTGELFF. The CDR3 DNA follows: TGTGCCAGCAGTTTACTAGCGGGGGCCTTAACCGGGGAGCTGTTTTTT.

In DNA, the CDR3 is TGTGCCAGCAGGGGCCGGGCGGGAGGCCACATCTACGAGCAGTACTTC. It yields the protein CASRGRAGGHIYEQYF. V is TRBV6-6 and J is TRBJ2-7; 8 bases line up with TRBD2. V shed 6 bases, J shed 3 bases, and the junction held 13 bases outside the gene matches. This CDR3 comprises 16 residues. Germline V gene sequence: CDR1 MNHNY, CDR2 SVGAGI (reference sequence).

The chain combines TRBV6-5 with TRBJ2-7; 10 positions match TRBD1. Germline-derived CDR1 and CDR2 are MNHEY and SVGAGI. Trimming cost V 6 bases and J 4 bases; bases outside gene matches: 6. The CDR3 contains 14 residues. DNA for the CDR3: TGTGCCAGCAGCAGGGGACAGGGGCCATACGAGCAGTACTTC. The encoded protein is CASSRGQGPYEQYF.

V usage is TRBV30 and J usage is TRBJ1-3; D ambiguous. Germline V gene data show CDR1 as GTSNPN and CDR2 as SVGIG (reference sequence). CDR3 length equals 14 residues. Deletions cut 2 bases from V and 7 bases from J, with 15 bases between. This chain's CDR3 is CAWSSPQERNTIYF. As DNA, the CDR3 is TGTGCCTGGAGTTCCCCCCAGGAACGCAACACCATATATTTT.

This clone has a single count. This chain links TRBV27 with TRBJ2-3; the D gene is possibly TRBD2 (6 bases). The germline V and J ends were trimmed by 10 bases and 0 bases, with 11 bases remaining between them. The CDR3 length is 13 residues. The germline V gene has CDR1 MNHEY and CDR2 SMNVEV (reference sequence). CDR3 in amino acids: CATQDYSTDTQYF. In DNA, the CDR3 is TGTGCCACCCAGGACTACAGCACAGATACGCAGTATTTT.

Only a few counts were recorded for this clone. The V and J genes are TRBV7-9 and TRBJ2-7; 8 bases match TRBD1. Germline V CDR1 and CDR2: SEHNR, FQNEAQ (reference sequence). V dropped 6 bases and J dropped 2; count of bases not matched to a gene: 3. This CDR3 region has 13 residues. CDR3 sequence reads: CASSLDRAYEQYF. The CDR3 DNA reads TGTGCCAGCAGTTTGGACAGGGCCTACGAGCAGTACTTC.

The chain has TRBV2 and TRBJ2-3, with D unclear. CDR1 is SNHLY, CDR2 FYNNEI, per germline. V was shortened by 5 bases and J by 2 bases, with 14 bases between the two germline ends. The CDR3 extends over 15 amino acids. This CDR3 is CASSIHNLVTDTQYF. The CDR3 nucleotides read TGTGCCAGCAGTATACATAACCTAGTCACAGATACGCAGTATTTT.

The V gene is TRBV4-1, the J gene TRBJ1-1, with unresolved D. The CDR3 has 18 residues. With 2 bases removed from V and 0 bases from J, the gap between germline ends came to 19 bases. Looked up from germline, CDR1 is MGHRA and CDR2 is YSYEKL. In nucleotides, the CDR3 is TGCGCCAGCAGCCAATCTACACGAGGGCCTGAAATGAACACTGAAGCTTTCTTT. Translation gives CASSQSTRGPEMNTEAFF.

This chain connects TRBV7-8 to TRBJ2-1, with D perhaps matching TRBD1 (6 bases). The CDR3 is 17 residues long. Trimming removed 1 base from V and 6 bases from J, with 19 bases in between. Germline CDR1 reads SGHVS; CDR2 reads FQNEAQ. The CDR3 protein is CASSLGGFTGTSNEQFF. The CDR3 nucleotides are TGTGCCAGCAGCTTAGGAGGTTTCACAGGGACGAGCAATGAGCAGTTCTTC.

The chain employs TRBV15 and TRBJ2-7, with 7 bases that match TRBD1. Germline loops: CDR1 LNHNV, CDR2 YYDKDF (reference sequence). Unmatched junction bases numbered 5, after V lost 2 bases and J lost 7 bases. CDR3 size: 13 residues. DNA of the CDR3: TGTGCCACCAGCAGATCACGGGGACAGGAGCAGTACTTC. It encodes CATSRSRGQEQYF.

This clone was detected only a few times. This rearrangement joins TRBV13 to TRBJ2-5; the D gene is possibly TRBD2 (5 bases). The CDR3 covers 14 residues. Germline values: CDR1 PRHDT, CDR2 FYEKMQ (reference sequence). V lost 5 bases, J lost 2 bases, and 12 bases lay in between. In nucleotides, the CDR3 is TGTGCCAGCAGCCAGCGGACTGTACAAGAGACCCAGTACTTC. The encoded protein is CASSQRTVQETQYF.

J is TRBJ1-1 and V is TRBV28, with 8 bases lining up with TRBD1. In germline, CDR1 is MDHEN, CDR2 SYDVKM. V trimming: 4 bases; J trimming: 3 bases; junction bases outside the gene matches: 4. The CDR3 length is 14 residues. In DNA form, the CDR3 reads TGTGCCAGCAGTTCAGGGGGCTCTGACACTGAAGCTTTCTTT. Protein: CASSSGGSDTEAFF. The full variable domain, its missing parts supplied by reference TRBV28 and TRBJ1-1, is DVKVTQSSRYLVKRTGEKVFLECVQDMDHENMFWYRQDPGLGLRLIYFSYDVKMKEKGDIPEGYSVSREKKERFSLILESASTNQTSMYLCASSSGGSDTEAFFGQGTRLTVV.

This chain connects TRBV19 to TRBJ2-7, with D possibly being TRBD2 (5 bases). Germline CDR1 LNHDA, CDR2 SQIVND (reference sequence). CDR3 size: 13 residues. The V end was cut by 5 bases, the J end by 6 bases, with 14 bases between. Here the CDR3 DNA reads TGTGCCAGTAGTCCGACCACTAGGAGCGAGCAGTACTTC. Its translation is CASSPTTRSEQYF.

V and J are TRBV28 and TRBJ2-2; possible D gene TRBD2, 5 bases. This CDR3 is built from 13 residues. The ends were cut back, 7 bases at V and 5 bases at J, with 11 bases in the middle. From germline, CDR1 is MDHEN and CDR2 SYDVKM. CDR3 coding DNA: TGTGCCAGCACCCCTTCGGGGACCGGGGAGCTGTTTTTT. Translated: CASTPSGTGELFF.

This clone was seen once. The genes are TRBV28 and TRBJ1-4; 7 positions match TRBD1. The CDR3 has 15 amino acids. Germline CDR1 and CDR2: MDHEN and SYDVKM. V lost 9 bases to trimming and J lost 3 bases; unmatched junction nucleotides: 10. The CDR3 here is CASTPLDRANEKLFF. The CDR3 nucleotides read TGTGCCAGTACGCCCTTAGACAGGGCTAATGAAAAACTGTTTTTT.

The rearrangement links TRBV5-4 to TRBJ2-7, with D possibly TRBD1 on 5 matching bases. V lost 0 bases and J 8 bases, leaving 9 bases between the germline ends. Germline V lookup: CDR1 SGHNT, CDR2 YYREEE (reference sequence). The length of the CDR3 is 12 residues. In nucleotides, the CDR3 is TGTGCCAGCAGCTTGGACAGGAAACAGCAGTACTTC. Translating it yields CASSLDRKQQYF.

The CDR3: CASSRTGGTNEQFF. CDR3 nucleotides: TGTGCCAGCAGCCGTACAGGGGGGACCAATGAGCAGTTCTTC. This chain connects TRBV7-9 to TRBJ2-1; 8 bases fit TRBD1. The CDR3 contains 14 residues. Germline CDR1 is SEHNR and CDR2 is FQNEAQ (reference sequence). Losses at the gene ends were 5 bases for V and 6 bases for J; bases not matched to a gene: 6.